This T cell receptor beta chain stems from a study of T and B cells in COVID-19 patients. The CDR3 length is 17 residues. With 2 bases clipped from V and 4 bases from J, the junction kept 8 bases outside the gene matches. The germline CDR1 and CDR2 sequences are SGHTA and FQGNSA. About this clonotype itself: Its cognate antigen is unknown.

From blood, roughly 220-550 ng of genomic DNA served as TRB template. BIOMED2 TRB-A/B primer pools were used in multiplex TRB PCR. TCRdb recomputed calls from the multiplex PCR reads with MiXCR, one row per CDR3 protein. Of a few thousand distinct CDR3 sequences listed, about 27% are singletons. General study findings and limits: Patients with COVID-19 reportedly showed strongly skewed T cell receptor beta variable and joining gene usage. There were more than 2,000 TCR clusters exclusive to the recovered cohort, a few dozen with low generation probability.

V gene TRBV7-2 combines with J gene TRBJ2-5; 12 bases map to TRBD2. Sequenced input: blood. The sequence came from a human donor with active COVID-19. The donor label of this sample is uncertain. The CDR3 nucleotides are TGTGCCAGCAGCTTACGGTTAACACTAGCGGGGGGAGAGACCCAGTACTTC. Translation gives CASSLRLTLAGGETQYF.